The rows below give T cell receptor beta chains drawn from one sample of a study of cytomegalovirus exposure and HLA in healthy donors. TCRdb's table, derived via immunoSEQ multiplex PCR, lists solely in-frame clones and lacks some. Recorded for this sample: more than 90,000 clones. The material sequenced was PBMCs. The origin of the receptors is a young man in good health and CMV-seronegative. The CDR3 runs from the conserved cysteine through the conserved F or W. The D gene is left open where the match is weak.

d_gene: TRBD1; v_gene: TRBV28; j_gene: TRBJ1-2; CDR3aa: CASRPEPGQLRGYTF; CDR3nt: TGTGCCAGCAGACCCGAGCCGGGACAGCTTCGTGGCTACACCTTC
d_gene: TRBD1; v_gene: TRBV28; j_gene: TRBJ1-4; CDR3aa: CASKTGGEKLFF; CDR3nt: TGTGCCAGCAAGACAGGGGGTGAAAAACTGTTTTTT
d_gene: TRBD1; v_gene: TRBV9; j_gene: TRBJ1-1; CDR3aa: CASSEGLGQGNTEAFF; CDR3nt: TGTGCCAGCAGCGAGGGCCTCGGACAGGGGAACACTGAAGCTTTCTTT
d_gene: -; v_gene: TRBV5-1; j_gene: TRBJ1-2; CDR3aa: CASSSGDSNYGYTF; CDR3nt: TGCGCCAGCAGCTCGGGGGATTCTAACTATGGCTACACCTTC
d_gene: -; v_gene: TRBV7-7; j_gene: TRBJ2-5; CDR3aa: CASSPQGGETQYF; CDR3nt: TGTGCCAGCAGCCCGCAGGGGGGAGAGACCCAGTACTTC
d_gene: -; v_gene: TRBV5-6; j_gene: TRBJ2-7; CDR3aa: CASSSVGQGLRSYEQYF; CDR3nt: TGTGCCAGCAGCTCAGTGGGTCAGGGCCTCCGTTCCTACGAGCAGTACTTC
d_gene: TRBD2; v_gene: TRBV7-2; j_gene: TRBJ2-2; CDR3aa: CASSLYSGGSTGELFF; CDR3nt: TGTGCCAGCAGCTTATACAGCGGGGGAAGCACCGGGGAGCTGTTTTTT
d_gene: -; v_gene: TRBV7-9; j_gene: TRBJ2-3; CDR3aa: CASSSERDTQYF; CDR3nt: TGTGCCAGCAGCTCTGAGCGTGATACGCAGTATTTT
d_gene: -; v_gene: TRBV5-4; j_gene: TRBJ2-5; CDR3aa: CASSLAGTTQETQYF; CDR3nt: TGTGCCAGCAGCTTGGCAGGGACAACACAAGAGACCCAGTACTTC
d_gene: TRBD1; v_gene: TRBV12-5; j_gene: TRBJ2-1; CDR3aa: CASARGTGGYNEQFF; CDR3nt: TGTGCTAGTGCCCGAGGGACAGGGGGATACAATGAGCAGTTCTTC
d_gene: TRBD2; v_gene: TRBV5-4; j_gene: TRBJ2-7; CDR3aa: CASSHRVSGGPSYEQYF; CDR3nt: TGTGCCAGCAGCCATAGAGTAAGCGGGGGTCCTTCCTACGAGCAGTACTTC
d_gene: -; v_gene: TRBV11-2; j_gene: TRBJ2-7; CDR3aa: CASSLDGARGYEQYF; CDR3nt: TGTGCCAGCAGCTTAGATGGGGCCCGGGGGTACGAGCAGTACTTC
d_gene: TRBD2; v_gene: TRBV19; j_gene: TRBJ2-5; CDR3aa: CASSIDQRVGRETQYF; CDR3nt: TGTGCCAGTAGTATAGATCAGAGGGTCGGGAGGGAGACCCAGTACTTC
d_gene: -; v_gene: TRBV7-3; j_gene: TRBJ2-5; CDR3aa: CASSLMGSSETQYF; CDR3nt: TGTGCCAGCAGTCTAATGGGGAGTTCGGAGACCCAGTACTTC
d_gene: -; v_gene: TRBV6-1; j_gene: TRBJ2-5; CDR3aa: CASSDFLGGEQETQYF; CDR3nt: TGTGCCAGCAGTGATTTTCTAGGGGGAGAACAAGAGACCCAGTACTTC
d_gene: -; v_gene: TRBV29-1; j_gene: TRBJ1-4; CDR3aa: CSVTDTGRHEKLFF; CDR3nt: TGCAGCGTTACTGACACAGGCCGACATGAAAAACTGTTTTTT
d_gene: TRBD1; v_gene: TRBV18; j_gene: TRBJ1-2; CDR3aa: CASSPPGQELLQTYGYTF; CDR3nt: TGTGCCAGCTCACCACCGGGACAGGAGCTACTCCAAACCTATGGCTACACCTTC
d_gene: -; v_gene: TRBV7-9; j_gene: TRBJ1-3; CDR3aa: CASSQPPQGNTIYF; CDR3nt: TGTGCCAGCAGCCAACCCCCACAGGGAAACACCATATATTTT
d_gene: TRBD1; v_gene: TRBV6-4; j_gene: TRBJ2-1; CDR3aa: CASSNFGQGIGPSSYNEQFF; CDR3nt: TGTGCCAGCAGTAACTTTGGACAGGGTATTGGCCCAAGCTCCTACAATGAGCAGTTCTTC
d_gene: -; v_gene: TRBV7-2; j_gene: TRBJ2-5; CDR3aa: CASSPRRGGQETQYF; CDR3nt: TGTGCCAGCAGCCCAAGGAGGGGGGGTCAAGAGACCCAGTACTTC
d_gene: -; v_gene: TRBV21-1; j_gene: TRBJ2-3; CDR3aa: CASSKVLGSVGQGVLTDTQYF; CDR3nt: TGTGCCAGCAGCAAAGTTTTAGGGTCGGTTGGTCAGGGGGTACTCACAGATACGCAGTATTTT
d_gene: -; v_gene: TRBV11-2; j_gene: TRBJ1-1; CDR3aa: CASSLAVNTEAFF; CDR3nt: TGTGCCAGCAGCTTAGCGGTGAACACTGAAGCTTTCTTT
d_gene: TRBD1; v_gene: TRBV6-5; j_gene: TRBJ1-4; CDR3aa: CASSPRGEKLFF; CDR3nt: TGTGCCAGCAGTCCCAGGGGGGAAAAACTGTTTTTT
d_gene: -; v_gene: TRBV5-6; j_gene: TRBJ1-2; CDR3aa: CASSFRPARGYTF; CDR3nt: TGTGCCAGCAGCTTCCGGCCGGCGAGGGGCTACACCTTC
d_gene: -; v_gene: TRBV27; j_gene: TRBJ2-3; CDR3aa: CASSLRLSDTQYF; CDR3nt: TGTGCCAGCAGTTTACGACTCTCAGATACGCAGTATTTT
d_gene: -; v_gene: TRBV20-1; j_gene: TRBJ2-1; CDR3aa: CRGARYNEQFF; CDR3nt: TGCAGGGGGGCCCGGTACAATGAGCAGTTCTTC
d_gene: -; v_gene: TRBV7-2; j_gene: TRBJ2-7; CDR3aa: CASSINPGVPSEQYF; CDR3nt: TGTGCCAGCAGCATAAACCCAGGGGTCCCTAGCGAGCAGTACTTC
d_gene: TRBD2; v_gene: TRBV2; j_gene: TRBJ2-7; CDR3aa: CASISSREGPMDEQYF; CDR3nt: TGTGCCAGCATCTCGTCGCGGGAGGGACCGATGGACGAGCAGTACTTC
d_gene: -; v_gene: TRBV19; j_gene: TRBJ1-2; CDR3aa: CASSIVGGSAYGYTF; CDR3nt: TGTGCCAGTAGTATCGTTGGAGGGTCCGCCTATGGCTACACCTTC
d_gene: -; v_gene: TRBV29-1; j_gene: TRBJ1-2; CDR3aa: CSVFTGDGYTF; CDR3nt: TGCAGCGTCTTTACAGGTGATGGCTACACCTTC
d_gene: TRBD1; v_gene: TRBV2; j_gene: TRBJ2-2; CDR3aa: CASRPIRQGRTGELFF; CDR3nt: TGTGCCAGCAGACCTATTAGACAGGGGCGGACCGGGGAGCTGTTTTTT
d_gene: TRBD1; v_gene: TRBV28; j_gene: TRBJ1-1; CDR3aa: CASSPTGTGAYHTEAFF; CDR3nt: TGTGCCAGCAGCCCGACAGGGACCGGGGCGTACCACACTGAAGCTTTCTTT
d_gene: TRBD1; v_gene: TRBV4-2; j_gene: TRBJ1-3; CDR3aa: CASSQEGQGEGNTIYF; CDR3nt: TGTGCCAGCAGCCAAGAAGGACAGGGGGAGGGAAACACCATATATTTT
d_gene: -; v_gene: TRBV9; j_gene: TRBJ1-3; CDR3aa: CASSVQVSSGNTIYF; CDR3nt: TGTGCCAGCAGCGTACAGGTCTCCTCTGGAAACACCATATATTTT
d_gene: TRBD1; v_gene: TRBV10-3; j_gene: TRBJ1-5; CDR3aa: CAISESTGTGDNQPQHF; CDR3nt: TGTGCCATCAGTGAGTCGACAGGGACAGGGGACAATCAGCCCCAGCATTTT
d_gene: -; v_gene: TRBV18; j_gene: TRBJ2-7; CDR3aa: CASSPSLIYEQYF; CDR3nt: TGTGCCAGCTCACCGTCACTAATCTACGAGCAGTACTTC
d_gene: TRBD2; v_gene: TRBV5-1; j_gene: TRBJ2-5; CDR3aa: CASSKEGLAKETQYF; CDR3nt: TGCGCCAGCAGCAAGGAGGGACTAGCGAAAGAGACCCAGTACTTC
d_gene: TRBD2; v_gene: TRBV9; j_gene: TRBJ2-1; CDR3aa: CASTLAGGQFDEQFF; CDR3nt: TGTGCCAGCACCCTAGCGGGGGGCCAATTCGATGAGCAGTTCTTC
d_gene: -; v_gene: TRBV21-1; j_gene: TRBJ1-6; CDR3aa: CASTWGVGSYNSPLHF; CDR3nt: -
d_gene: -; v_gene: TRBV5-1; j_gene: TRBJ1-6; CDR3aa: CASSLQSSYNSPLHF; CDR3nt: TGCGCCAGCAGCTTACAGAGCTCCTATAATTCACCCCTCCACTTT
d_gene: -; v_gene: TRBV7-9; j_gene: TRBJ2-7; CDR3aa: CASSLGTEQRFYEQYF; CDR3nt: TGTGCCAGCAGCTTAGGGACAGAGCAGCGATTCTACGAGCAGTACTTC
d_gene: TRBD1; v_gene: TRBV7-7; j_gene: TRBJ2-5; CDR3aa: CASSGTGEETQYF; CDR3nt: TGTGCCAGCTCCGGGACAGGGGAAGAGACCCAGTACTTC